What follows describes a single T cell receptor (beta chain). This clonotype was detected ten times or more. The target of this receptor is not known. Per-base quality was not reported, and no clone a single base away is much larger than it. Between the V and J ends, shortened by 2 bases and 4 bases respectively, the junction contains 13 bases. The germline V gene gives CDR1 as SGHRS and CDR2 as YFSETQ. The CDR3 contains 15 residues, cysteine and phenylalanine counted. Only the CDR3 region is kept as DNA, spanning 45 bases read in frame from base 1. Libraries of naive CD8 T cells were built from anywhere between roughly 18,000 and 1,000,000 sorted cells, with 10%, 30% or 50% of the purified RNA used. On a BD FACSAria II, naive CD8 T cells were FACS-sorted as CD8+CD4-CCR7+CD45RA+ and collected into RLT Plus buffer. Detection sensitivity was tested by spiking Jurkat RNA equal to around 11 TCR copies' worth into samples containing roughly 19,000-1,100,000 naive CD8 T cells. CD8 T cells were enriched with RosetteSep CD8+ T Cell Enrichment Cocktail and Ficoll-Paque, followed by ACK red cell lysis.

Libraries were prepared through PCR. For sequencing, a NextSeq 500 was employed. Bulk TCR libraries were generated as previously described, with the TCR primers listed in Table S5 used. The Qiagen AllPrep DNA/RNA kit was used to purify total RNA. Reads from multiple sequencing runs of the same library were pooled before analysis. In the authors' own workflow: Only reads with exact TCR constant sequence were kept, trimmed to 150 nt, and grouped by their 12-nt molecular barcodes. Reads in each barcode group were sub-clustered using a 15% Levenshtein threshold, and a quality-weighted consensus sequence was built for each RNA molecule. Non-functional sequences were filtered out, along with any lower-count sequence sitting one edit away from another sequence. Based on a fit of two negative binomial distributions, barcode sub-clusters having less than 20% of the maximum read count were discarded. TCRdb trimmed the raw reads at Q25, called clones with MiXCR and kept productive beta chains. For every CDR3 protein sequence, its rows merge into one entry that carries the most common genes and DNA. The V and J calls and clone size are TCRdb's, not the authors'. Here the sample has around 300,000 distinct CDR3 sequences; 24% occur a single time. In total, the top ten clones hold roughly 0.7% of the sample.

This specimen belongs to a study of molecular identifiers for immune sequencing clone quantification (dated by TCRdb to 2017 to 2018). Study-wide context: For a replicate experiment, RNA from roughly 20,000 or 100,000 naive CD8 T cells was divided into five aliquots, and four of the five aliquots were sequenced. CD8 T cells were used in a methods study to benchmark molecular-identifier clustering-based TCR repertoire sequencing (MIDCIRS) and TCR RNA copy counting. Overall results and qualifications from the work: Naive libraries contained spiked-in Jurkat TCR RNA (approximately nine copies' worth), which is not part of the donor repertoire. In CMV-specific effector cells, clones with more than 20 RNA copies contained over 99% of molecules, whereas in naive cells such clones contained under 1% of molecules. Highly expanded clone sizes could be underestimated if identical TCR molecules share a barcode. Spiked-in Jurkat TCR RNA equal to a single cell's worth was reported to be detectable even within one million naive CD8 T cells. Modeling indicated approximately 3.2 TCR RNA copies recovered per cell, compared with about 10 by digital PCR, which implies a capture efficiency of 25% to 35%. When barcode sub-clustering was left out, chimeric consensus sequences inflated TCR diversity, with chimeras reaching as high as 47%.

The TCR originated in a human donor in good health. Some libraries in this study had Jurkat cell RNA spiked in. The V and J segments used are TRBV5-1 and TRBJ1-5; no D gene is confidently identified. Input material: naive CD8+ T cells from blood, with Jurkat cell RNA spiked in. The cell subset or site label corresponds to: FACS-sorted CD8+CD4-CCR7+CD45RA+ naive T cells. Here the CDR3 is given as CASSLDPTSNQPQHF. The bases are TGCGCCAGCAGCTTAGACCCGACAAGTAATCAGCCCCAGCATTTT. When the CDR3 is completed using the reference TRBV5-1 and TRBJ1-5 genes on either side, the full variable domain is KAGVTQTPRYLIKTRGQQVTLSCSPISGHRSVSWYQQTPGQGLQFLFEYFSETQRNKGNFPGRFSGRQFSNSRSEMNVSTLELGDSALYLCASSLDPTSNQPQHFGDGTRLSIL.